This entry describes one T cell receptor beta chain. The table came from immunoSEQ multiplex PCR; TCRdb's copy has only in-frame clones and leaves some out. This sample has some 1.5 million clones, with approximately 98% found just once. These data belong to a study of shared clonotypes between healthy human individuals. J gave up 5 bases and V 4 bases, and 6 bases lay outside the gene matches. Per germline, CDR1 SGHAT and CDR2 FQNNGV. The CDR3 totals 15 residues. The gene calls are TRBV11-2 and TRBJ2-5, with 11 bases fitting TRBD1. The source material was naive CD4+ T cells sorted from blood. Regarding subset: CD45RA+ positively selected. The clonotype was recovered from a man aged 25 to 40 in good health. The DNA of the CDR3 is TGTGCCAGCAGCTCACGGACAGGGGGCGCGGAGACCCAGTACTTC. This gives the protein CASSSRTGGAETQYF.